The rows below give T cell receptor beta chains drawn from one sample of a study of blood T cell repertoires in COVID-19. Measured with immunoSEQ multiplex PCR; TCRdb has only the in-frame clones, and not every one. The sample lists approximately 330,000 clones; 86% were seen once. The sample was PBMCs or T cells enriched from blood (not recorded which). These receptor sequences come from a woman between 40 and 50 years old with acute COVID-19. CDR3s include the opening cysteine and the closing phenylalanine or tryptophan. D genes are given only for firm matches. Some rows have no size entry. The others give once, few or many, or a class for an expanded clone.

TRBD2,NA,TRBV28,TRBJ2-3,TGTGCCAGCAGAAGAGCGGGAGGGAAAAGCACAGATACGCAGTATTTT,CASRRAGGKSTDTQYF
NA,NA,TRBV10-3,TRBJ2-2,TGTGCCGTCGGGACTCCGAACACCGGGGAGCTGTTTTTT,CAVGTPNTGELFF
NA,NA,TRBV18,TRBJ1-5,TGTGCCAGCTCACCTTCCCAGTCTTATGGCAATCAGCCCCAGCATTTT,CASSPSQSYGNQPQHF
TRBD2,once,TRBV7-9,TRBJ2-1,TGTGCCAGCAGCACTCGTCGAGCGCGGCTAGCGGGCGATGAGCAGTTCTTC,CASSTRRARLAGDEQFF
TRBD2,NA,TRBV5-6,TRBJ2-7,TGTGCCAGCAGCCCGGGACTAGCGGGGGGGGAATTATACGAGCAGTACTTC,CASSPGLAGGELYEQYF
NA,NA,TRBV20-1,TRBJ1-1,TGCACCCCACGGAGGGCAACTGAAGCTTTCTTT,CTPRRATEAFF
NA,NA,TRBV15,TRBJ2-7,TGTGCCACCAGCAGAGTCATTTCCCGGGACAAAAGTTATGAATACGAGCAGTACTTC,CATSRVISRDKSYEYEQYF
NA,NA,TRBV10-3,TRBJ1-6,TGTGCCATCAGTGAAGGTTTGGGTCAGGGAAATTCACCCCTCCACTTT,CAISEGLGQGNSPLHF
NA,once,TRBV7-9,TRBJ1-2,TGTGCCAGCAGCGATGCCGGGACTCTAGATGGCCATTTC,CASSDAGTLDGHF
NA,NA,TRBV18,TRBJ1-2,TGTGCCAGCTCACCCGAGGTGGACTATGGCTACACCTTC,CASSPEVDYGYTF
NA,NA,TRBV3-1/TRBV3-2,TRBJ1-4,TGTGCCAGCAGCCCGTCCGAGAGGTATGAAAAACTGTTTTTT,CASSPSERYEKLFF
NA,NA,TRBV19,TRBJ1-6,TGTGCCAGTAGTCTGGAGGGCGGGAATTCACCCCTCCACTTT,CASSLEGGNSPLHF
NA,NA,TRBV2,TRBJ1-4,TGTGCCAGCAGTGGGCAGCGCAGCGGTAATGAAAAACTGTTTTTT,CASSGQRSGNEKLFF
NA,NA,TRBV18,TRBJ1-4,TGTGCCAGCTCACCTACCACAGGCACTAATGAAAAACTGTTTTTT,CASSPTTGTNEKLFF
TRBD1,NA,TRBV27,TRBJ1-1,TGTGCCAGCAGTTTAAAGCCGGGTTGGACAGGGAGCCATGAAGCTTTCTTT,CASSLKPGWTGSHEAFF
TRBD1,NA,TRBV2,TRBJ2-1,TGTGCCAGCCTCCGGGACAGGTCTTACAATGAGCAGTTCTTC,CASLRDRSYNEQFF
NA,NA,TRBV11-2,TRBJ2-4,TGTGCCAGCAGCTTAGGACGCGGGACCCCCAAAAACATTCAGTACTTC,CASSLGRGTPKNIQYF
TRBD1,NA,TRBV4-3,TRBJ2-7,TGCGCCAGCAGCCAAGTTAGGGGGACAGGGGGCAACGAGCAGTACTTC,CASSQVRGTGGNEQYF
TRBD2,NA,TRBV7-9,TRBJ2-5,TGTGCCAGCAGCACGGGCCGGGGGGGGGCGCGGGAGACCCAGTACTTC,CASSTGRGGARETQYF
TRBD1,once,TRBV5-1,TRBJ1-1,TGCGCCAGCAGCTCTCATCAGGGGGACACCACTGAAGCTTTCTTT,CASSSHQGDTTEAFF
NA,few,TRBV21-1,TRBJ1-4,TGTGCCAGCAGCAAACGAAGGGAGGCGCCTAATGAAAAACTGTTTTTT,CASSKRREAPNEKLFF
NA,few,TRBV4-2,TRBJ2-1,TGTGCCAGCAGCCAATTAACTAGTAGGATCGATGAGCAGTTCTTC,CASSQLTSRIDEQFF
TRBD2,NA,TRBV7-6,TRBJ2-3,TGTGCCAGCAGCTCCTGGACTAGCGGGACATACACAGATACGCAGTATTTT,CASSSWTSGTYTDTQYF
TRBD2,NA,TRBV20-1,TRBJ2-1,TGCAGTGCCCATAGCGGGCTGCACCTCTTC,CSAHSGLHLF
TRBD2,NA,TRBV3-1/TRBV3-2,TRBJ2-2,TGTGCCAGCAGCCCGCTCCGACCTCGACTAGCGGGGCGAACCGGGGAGCTGTTTTTT,CASSPLRPRLAGRTGELFF
NA,NA,TRBV5-6,TRBJ2-6,TGTGCCAGCAGCTCCTATAGATTCGACATCTCTGGGGCCAACGTCCTGACTTTC,CASSSYRFDISGANVLTF
NA,once,TRBV27,TRBJ1-5,TGTGCCAGCAGTTTAAATGCGTTTCAGCCCCAGCATTTT,CASSLNAFQPQHF
TRBD1,NA,TRBV3-1/TRBV3-2,TRBJ1-5,TGTGCCAGCAGCCACCCTGGACAGGGTCTAAACAATCAGCCCCAGCATTTT,CASSHPGQGLNNQPQHF
NA,NA,TRBV13,TRBJ1-1,TGTGCCAGCAGGGGGGAGGGAAGCACTGAAGCTTTCTTT,CASRGEGSTEAFF
TRBD1,NA,TRBV5-1,TRBJ2-5,TGCGCCAGCAGCCTTCCGAGACAGGGAGAACTCATGGAGACCCAGTACTTC,CASSLPRQGELMETQYF
NA,NA,TRBV11-3,TRBJ2-7,TGTGCCAGCAGCTTATATGGAGGGGTAGGCGAGCAGTACTTC,CASSLYGGVGEQYF
NA,NA,TRBV9,TRBJ1-1,TGTGCCAGCAGCGGCGGAGGTCCGGAGATGAACACTGAAGCTTTCTTT,CASSGGGPEMNTEAFF
NA,NA,TRBV12-3/TRBV12-4,TRBJ2-7,TGTGCCAGCAGTTTACTCTCCTACGAGCAGTACTTC,CASSLLSYEQYF
NA,NA,TRBV18,TRBJ1-3,TGTGCCAGCTCACCCTCCCTTAATTCTGGAAACACCATATATTTT,CASSPSLNSGNTIYF
NA,NA,TRBV29-1,TRBJ1-1,TGCAGCGTTGAGGGACTCTCAAACACTGAAGCTTTCTTT,CSVEGLSNTEAFF
TRBD1,once,TRBV15,TRBJ2-2,TGTGCCACCAGGACCGGACAGGGGGCCGGCGGGGAGCTGTTTTTT,CATRTGQGAGGELFF
NA,NA,TRBV6-5,TRBJ1-1,TGTGCCAGCAGTTACTCGAGGTTCCGGGGGGTGGGAGCTTTCTTT,CASSYSRFRGVGAFF
TRBD2,NA,TRBV19,TRBJ2-7,TGTGCCAGTAGTATGGGACTAGCGGGTTTCTCCGAGCAGTACTTC,CASSMGLAGFSEQYF
TRBD1,NA,TRBV19,TRBJ1-1,TGTGCCAGTAAACTCGGACAGGGCATTAACACTGAAGCTTTCTTT,CASKLGQGINTEAFF
NA,NA,TRBV7-6,TRBJ1-4,TGTGCCAGCAGCTTAGCGGGGAGGCTAACTAATGAAAAACTGTTTTTT,CASSLAGRLTNEKLFF
TRBD1,NA,TRBV6-5,TRBJ1-4,TGTGCCAGCAGTTACTCGTACAGGGGGTTAGGTGAAAAACTGTTTTTT,CASSYSYRGLGEKLFF
NA,NA,TRBV4-3,TRBJ1-1,TGCGCCAGCAGCCAAGATTCGGGGGGCGCGTACAATGAAGCTTTCTTT,CASSQDSGGAYNEAFF
TRBD1,NA,TRBV29-1,TRBJ1-2,TGCAGCGTTGACAGCGGGGACAGGGGCCGTAACTATGGCTACACCTTC,CSVDSGDRGRNYGYTF
TRBD1,few,TRBV9,TRBJ2-7,TGTGCCAGCAGCGTACGACAGGGAACCGGGGAGCAGTACTTC,CASSVRQGTGEQYF
NA,NA,TRBV27,TRBJ2-5,TGTGCCAGCAGTTGGAGGGAACAAGAGACCCAGTACTTC,CASSWREQETQYF
NA,NA,TRBV6-5,TRBJ2-1,TGTGCCAGTCGTTCCGAGGGCTTGGGCTACAATGAGCAGTTCTTC,CASRSEGLGYNEQFF
TRBD2,few,TRBV7-3,TRBJ2-7,TGTGCCAGCAGTCAGGGGACTAGCGATTCTCCGCACTTC,CASSQGTSDSPHF
NA,NA,TRBV24-1,TRBJ2-1,TGTGCCACCAGTGATTTATCAGGGAATGAGCAGTTCTTC,CATSDLSGNEQFF
NA,NA,TRBV7-6,TRBJ1-2,TGTGCCAGCAGCAAAGACCCAGGGGATCCGATTAATGGCTACACCTTC,CASSKDPGDPINGYTF
TRBD2,few,TRBV7-2,TRBJ2-4,TGTGCCAGCAGCTTATCCGGGACTAGCGGAGTAGCCAAAAACATTCAGTACTTC,CASSLSGTSGVAKNIQYF
TRBD1,once,TRBV28,TRBJ2-3,TGTGCCAGCAGCTCTGGACAGGGGGCCACAGATACGCAGTATTTT,CASSSGQGATDTQYF
NA,NA,TRBV4-3,TRBJ2-1,TGCGCCAGCAGCCAAGATCGGCTAGCCGGAACCTACAATGAGCAGTTCTTC,CASSQDRLAGTYNEQFF
NA,NA,TRBV2,TRBJ1-2,TGTGCCAGCAGTGAGATGGGGCAGGGGATTACCTTC,CASSEMGQGITF
NA,NA,TRBV21-1,TRBJ2-1,TGTGCCAGCAGCCTCCGGGAGGGCTTTTACAATGAGCAGTTCTTC,CASSLREGFYNEQFF
TRBD1,NA,TRBV5-4,TRBJ1-2,TGTGCCAGCAGCACAGGGACAGGCGAGGACTACACCTTC,CASSTGTGEDYTF
TRBD2,NA,TRBV5-5,TRBJ2-5,TGTGCCAGCAGCTCTCTAGCGGGAGTGGGGGAGACCCAGTACTTC,CASSSLAGVGETQYF
NA,NA,TRBV7-2,TRBJ2-5,TGTGCCAGCAGCATACACAGGGAAGAGACCCAGTACTTC,CASSIHREETQYF
NA,NA,TRBV14,TRBJ1-3,TGTGCCAGCAGTAGGAGTGCCTCTGGAAACACCATATATTTT,CASSRSASGNTIYF
NA,NA,TRBV28,TRBJ2-4,TGTGCCAGCAGTTTTTCGGGAAAGGGTGCCCAAAAAAACATTCAGTACTTC,CASSFSGKGAQKNIQYF